This TCR beta chain was documented in a study of CD8+CD57+ T cells in acquired aplastic anemia. Background on the study: An average of roughly 2.9 ug of DNA was obtained from sorted CD4+ and CD8+ cells.

This clonotype is a singleton in its sample. Those patients picked for sequencing had displayed CD8+CD57+ cell expansion on flow cytometry. Trimming removed 8 bases from V and 3 bases from J, with 14 bases in between. The CDR3 sequence is 14 residues long. Germline CDR1 and CDR2: SEHNR and FQNEAQ (reference sequence). Genomic DNA, the template, was used for profiling of the TCR beta VDJ and CDR3. TCRdb re-called the reads through MiXCR, storing one row per CDR3 protein. The data show approximately 98,000 distinct CDR3 sequences, roughly 70% seen once. Sequenced: sorted CD4+, CD8+, or CD8+CD57+ T cells (not recorded which) from PBMCs. This chain uses TRBV7-9 with TRBJ1-5; maybe TRBD1 (5 bases). The sequence was collected from a human donor with aplastic anemia. The CDR3: CASAGESLNQPQHF. DNA of the CDR3: TGTGCCAGCGCGGGGGAGAGTCTCAATCAGCCCCAGCATTTT.